This TCR beta chain was sequenced during a study of low-dose radiotherapy and immunotherapy resistance in tumors. Documented time point: before trial treatment. At least ten counts were recorded for this clonotype. First-strand cDNA used TRAV- and TRBV-specific primers, covering alpha and beta chains. A constant-region primer paired with the V-primer adapter amplified TCRs over approximately 18 PCR cycles. TCRdb itself ran the reads through MiXCR, one entry per CDR3 protein. Of about 64,000 distinct CDR3 sequences listed, 26% are singletons. Specimen: PBMCs, collected before treatment. This receptor was obtained from a male donor with rectosigmoid adenocarcinoma.

CDR3 in amino acids: CASSPERASGARSSYEQYF. The CDR3, as DNA: TGTGCCAGCAGTCCCGAGAGGGCTAGCGGGGCCAGGAGCTCCTACGAGCAGTACTTC. The chain has TRBV6-8 and TRBJ2-7; 9 positions agree with TRBD2. From germline, CDR1 is MNHGY and CDR2 SAAAGT. Trimming at V came to 5 bases and at J to 0 bases, leaving 17 bases not matched to a gene. The CDR3 extends over 19 amino acids.